Included here is one TCR beta chain sequence, with context. Measured with immunoSEQ multiplex PCR; TCRdb has only the in-frame clones, and not every one. The profile shows 200,000 to 250,000 clones, 86% of them singletons. This CDR3 spans 13 amino acids. V lost 8 bases and J lost 3; bases outside the gene matches: 7. CDR1 and CDR2 from the germline V gene are SGHAT and FQNNGV. The data stem from a study of blood T cell repertoires in COVID-19. At the level of the study: PBMCs, B-cell-depleted T cells, or T cells were the source of the cDNA or gDNA that made up the material.

Specimen: PBMCs or T cells enriched from blood (not recorded which). The TCR originated in a woman aged 45-60 years who had recovered from COVID-19. V gene TRBV11-2 combines with J gene TRBJ2-7, with 7 bases that match TRBD1. CDR3 sequence (DNA): TGTGCCAGCCGGTGGACAGGTGGCTACGAGCAGTACTTC. Protein sequence: CASRWTGGYEQYF. The variable domain in full, with the rest retrieved from reference TRBV11-2 and TRBJ2-7, is EAGVAQSPRYKIIEKRQSVAFWCNPISGHATLYWYQQILGQGPKLLIQFQNNGVVDDSQLPKDRFSAERLKGVDSTLKIQPAKLEDSAVYLCASRWTGGYEQYFGPGTRLTVT.